This T cell receptor (beta chain) comes out of a study of cytomegalovirus exposure and HLA in healthy donors. As for this clone: The antigen is unknown.

The donors were in the approximately 120-subject validation cohort; that cohort was separate from the roughly 700-subject first cohort. Findings of the study overall: First-cohort TCR clusters tended to co-occur in the approximately 130 validation repertoires, a later analysis found.

Here immunoSEQ multiplex PCR was the method, and the copy in TCRdb shows in-frame clones only, minus some. In the table there are around 250,000 clones, roughly 89% of which are singletons. The CDR3 consists of 14 residues. V was pared by 9 bases and J by 6 bases, with 13 bases of the junction left unmatched. Germline loops: CDR1 WNHNN, CDR2 SYGVQD (reference sequence). The receptor comes from a young woman in good health and CMV-seronegative. V usage is TRBV10-1 and J usage is TRBJ2-7; TRBD2 agrees at 8 bases. The sequencing input was PBMCs. The chain's CDR3 is CASRPGLGSSEQYF. The CDR3 DNA sequence: TGCGCCAGTAGACCGGGACTAGGTTCCAGCGAGCAGTACTTC.